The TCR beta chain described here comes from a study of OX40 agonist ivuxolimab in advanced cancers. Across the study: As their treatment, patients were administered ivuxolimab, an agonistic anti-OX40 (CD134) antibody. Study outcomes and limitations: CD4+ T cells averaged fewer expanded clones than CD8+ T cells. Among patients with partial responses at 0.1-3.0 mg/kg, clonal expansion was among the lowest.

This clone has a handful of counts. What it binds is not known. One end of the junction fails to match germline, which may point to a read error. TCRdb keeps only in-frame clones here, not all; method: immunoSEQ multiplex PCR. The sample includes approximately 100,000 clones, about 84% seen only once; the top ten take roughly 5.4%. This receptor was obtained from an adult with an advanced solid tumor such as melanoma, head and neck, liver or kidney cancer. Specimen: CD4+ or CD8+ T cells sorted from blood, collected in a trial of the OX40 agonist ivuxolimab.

As DNA, the CDR3 is TGTGCCAGCAGTTTTACCGGGACTAGCGGGGGGGGAGTCTTC. As protein: CASSFTGTSGGGVF. The chain links TRBV6-5 to TRBJ2-1; 16 positions match TRBD2. The CDR3 length is 14 residues. Per germline, CDR1 MNHEY and CDR2 SVGAGI.